This entry describes one TCR beta chain. Its specificity is not known. Researchers grouped second doses given at about 4 or about 12 weeks into one pool. Produced via immunoSEQ multiplex PCR; TCRdb's table is partial and in-frame only. The table records fewer than 130,000 clones, about 90% of them present only once. This sample was included in a study of T cell responses to AZD1222 COVID-19 vaccine. Whole-study findings and limits: The donors showed a predominance of white British ancestry and of females, with possible underestimation of clonal diversity. Vaccine-associated CD4 TCRs ranged over spike, dominating at 160-218 and 743-854. Baseline serostatus was positive in only six AZD1222 recipients.

Trimming took 2 bases from V and 6 from J, leaving 22 bases between them. The CDR3 runs to 17 residues. In germline, CDR1 is MNHGY, CDR2 SAAAGT. The source of this sequence is an adult who received the AZD1222 COVID-19 vaccine. This chain joins TRBV6-8 and TRBJ1-2; TRBD1 might be the D (5 bases). Sample: peripheral blood, taken 28 days after the second AZD1222 dose. As DNA, the CDR3 is TGTGCCAGCAGTTACCGATTTACAGGTTTTTCGGAGGATGGCTACACCTTC. Protein product: CASSYRFTGFSEDGYTF.